These 20 T cell receptor beta chains came from one sample sequenced in a study of cytomegalovirus exposure and HLA in healthy donors. The PCR was carried out with 60 Vbeta primers and 13 Jbeta primers. The repertoire was sequenced with immunoSEQ multiplex PCR; TCRdb's copy has only in-frame clones and lacks some. This sample's table reports around 140,000 clones. Material for sequencing was PBMCs. The receptors stem from a woman between 35 and 50 years old in good health and CMV-seropositive.

This chain's CDR3 is CASSLTSNSYEQYF. The CDR3 nucleotides read TGTGCCAGCAGCTTGACTAGCAACTCCTACGAGCAGTACTTC. The chain couples TRBV11-3 to TRBJ2-7; TRBD2 matches 7 bases. The V gene end was trimmed by 3 bases and the J gene end by 0 bases; junction bases not matched to a gene: 2. The CDR3 runs 14 residues. Germline assignment: CDR1 SGHNT and CDR2 YENEEA.

This rearrangement joins TRBV19 to TRBJ1-1; D remains ambiguous. With 2 bases removed from V and 0 bases from J, the gap between germline ends came to 10 bases. Germline lookup yields CDR1 LNHDA and CDR2 SQIVND (reference sequence). The CDR3 totals 15 residues. The CDR3 is CASSITVTLNTEAFF. In DNA form, the CDR3 reads TGTGCCAGTAGTATAACGGTCACCTTGAACACTGAAGCTTTCTTT.

The chain is built from TRBV5-1 and TRBJ2-7; 12 bases map to TRBD2. This CDR3 is built from 15 residues. V trimming: 3 bases; J trimming: 4 bases; junction bases outside the gene matches: 5. Germline V gene sequence: CDR1 SGHRS, CDR2 YFSETQ. The DNA of the CDR3 is TGCGCCAGCAGCTCAGGACTAGCGGGAACATACGAGCAGTACTTC. As protein: CASSSGLAGTYEQYF.

V and J are TRBV6-5 and TRBJ1-4; possibly TRBD1 for D (5 bases). CDR1 and CDR2 from the germline V gene are MNHEY and SVGAGI. The germline V and J ends were trimmed by 10 bases and 7 bases, with 19 bases remaining between them. The CDR3 sequence is 14 residues long. The CDR3 loop is CATRRDGGGEKLFF. The CDR3, as DNA: TGTGCCACCCGGCGGGACGGTGGAGGTGAAAAACTGTTTTTT.

V gene TRBV7-9 combines with J gene TRBJ2-7; D uncertain. CDR1 and CDR2 from the germline V gene are SEHNR and FQNEAQ (reference sequence). The CDR3 loop spans 12 amino acids. V was cut by 6 bases and J by 2 bases, with 8 bases left in between. The CDR3 here is CASSHSPYEQYF. For the CDR3, the DNA is TGTGCCAGCAGTCATAGTCCCTACGAGCAGTACTTC.

The gene calls are TRBV5-1 and TRBJ2-1, with TRBD1 matching over 9 bases. There are 15 residues in the CDR3. Germline V CDR1 and CDR2: SGHRS, YFSETQ. The ends lost 4 bases at V and 8 bases at J; junction bases unmatched: 10. The CDR3 DNA follows: TGCGCCAGCAGCCTGATGGGACAGGGACTCGATGAGCAGTTCTTC. Translation gives CASSLMGQGLDEQFF.

This chain links TRBV6-1 with TRBJ2-3; TRBD1 might be the D (6 bases). V lost 8 bases and J 0 bases, leaving 9 bases between the germline ends. CDR3 length: 13 residues. CDR1 is MNHNS and CDR2 is SASEGT in the germline V gene. The CDR3 nucleotides are TGTGCCAGCGGGGGCAGAAGCACAGATACGCAGTATTTT. Protein sequence: CASGGRSTDTQYF.

This chain joins TRBV19 and TRBJ2-7; D is uncertain. The CDR3 consists of 12 residues. Per germline, CDR1 LNHDA and CDR2 SQIVND (reference sequence). Trimming pared 6 bases from V and 6 bases from J, leaving 12 bases between. CDR3 bases: TGTGCCAGTAGCGCAGGAACCTCCGAGCAGTACTTC. It yields the protein CASSAGTSEQYF.

CDR3 amino acids: CASNQDSSYNEQFF. CDR3 DNA: TGTGCCAGTAACCAGGACAGCTCCTACAATGAGCAGTTCTTC. The chain links TRBV19 to TRBJ2-1; a possible D gene is TRBD1 (6 bases). Germline loops: CDR1 LNHDA, CDR2 SQIVND (reference sequence). With 7 bases removed from V and 0 bases from J, the gap between germline ends came to 10 bases. The CDR3 is 14 amino acids.

The chain uses TRBV19 and TRBJ1-2; possible D gene TRBD1, 5 bases. The CDR3 has 13 amino acids. Germline CDR1 is LNHDA and CDR2 is SQIVND (reference sequence). Between the trimmed V and J ends, which lost 8 bases and 0 bases, there was a span of 10 bases. CDR3 sequence: CASGRQTNYGYTF. The CDR3 DNA reads as TGTGCCAGTGGGCGACAGACTAACTATGGCTACACCTTC. Looking up the rest from reference TRBV19 and TRBJ1-2 gives the full variable domain: DGGITQSPKYLFRKEGQNVTLSCEQNLNHDAMYWYRQDPGQGLRLIYYSQIVNDFQKGDIAEGYSVSREKKESFPLTVTSAQKNPTAFYLCASGRQTNYGYTFGSGTRLTVV.

This chain links TRBV6-1 with TRBJ1-2; TRBD1 matches 7 bases. Trimming cost V 3 bases and J 0 bases; bases outside gene matches: 4. Germline V CDR1 and CDR2: MNHNS, SASEGT. This CDR3 is built from 15 residues. The CDR3 region is CASSDRDRANYGYTF. In nucleotides, the CDR3 is TGTGCCAGCAGTGACCGGGACAGAGCTAACTATGGCTACACCTTC.

The chain uses TRBV6-5 and TRBJ1-3; TRBD1 might be the D (5 bases). The V gene lost 6 bases and the J gene lost 0 bases, with 12 bases spanning the gap. Germline loops: CDR1 MNHEY, CDR2 SVGAGI. CDR3 length: 15 residues. The CDR3, as DNA: TGTGCCAGCAGCCTGACAGCGATCTCTGGAAACACCATATATTTT. Amino acids: CASSLTAISGNTIYF.

The rearrangement uses TRBV11-3 and TRBJ2-7; 8 positions match TRBD1. J gave up 8 bases and V 1 base, and 1 base lay outside the gene matches. CDR1 is SGHNT, CDR2 YENEEA, per germline. CDR3 size: 12 residues. In nucleotides, the CDR3 is TGTGCCAGCAGCTTAGCAGGGGGCAAGCAGTACTTC. It yields the protein CASSLAGGKQYF.

This chain connects TRBV7-9 to TRBJ2-1, with D unclear. The CDR3 runs 14 residues. Germline CDR1 reads SEHNR; CDR2 reads FQNEAQ (reference sequence). Trimming took off 1 base at V and 6 bases at J, with 10 bases between the two ends. Here the CDR3 DNA reads TGTGCCAGCAGCTTAGAATTAGATTTCAATGAGCAGTTCTTC. It yields the protein CASSLELDFNEQFF.

V gene TRBV6-5 combines with J gene TRBJ2-7, with D possibly TRBD1 on 5 matching bases. Looked up from germline, CDR1 is MNHEY and CDR2 is SVGAGI. Trimming took off 4 bases at V and 1 base at J, with 11 bases between the two ends. This CDR3 spans 14 amino acids. DNA of the CDR3: TGTGCCAGCAGTTCATCAGCAGGGTCCTACGAGCAGTACTTC. This codes for CASSSSAGSYEQYF.

V gene TRBV9 combines with J gene TRBJ1-4; 9 bases are shared with TRBD1. Germline CDR1 reads SGDLS; CDR2 reads YYNGEE. After removal of 3 bases from V and 2 bases from J, the junction contained 5 bases not matched to a gene. This CDR3 region has 16 residues. The CDR3 reads CASSGDRGRTNEKLFF. The CDR3 region has the DNA TGTGCCAGCAGCGGAGACAGGGGGAGGACTAATGAAAAACTGTTTTTT.

The chain couples TRBV7-2 to TRBJ1-5, with 7 bases fitting TRBD1. Trimming cost V 1 base and J 4 bases; bases outside gene matches: 7. This CDR3 is built from 16 residues. Germline CDR1 is SGHTA and CDR2 is FQGNSA. CDR3 sequence: CASSLEGQGVNQPQHF. CDR3 nucleotide sequence: TGTGCCAGCAGCTTAGAGGGGCAGGGGGTGAATCAGCCCCAGCATTTT. Full variable domain (remainder filled in from reference TRBV7-2 and TRBJ1-5): GAGVSQSPSNKVTEKGKDVELRCDPISGHTALYWYRQSLGQGLEFLIYFQGNSAPDKSGLPSDRFSAERTGGSVSTLTIQRTQQEDSAVYLCASSLEGQGVNQPQHFGDGTRLSIL.

The CDR3 here is CASSLGLAGDTQYF. As DNA, the CDR3 is TGTGCCAGCAGCTTAGGGCTAGCGGGAGATACGCAGTATTTT. The chain employs TRBV7-7 and TRBJ2-3; 8 bases are a match to TRBD2. J gave up 5 bases and V 1 base, and 2 bases lay outside the gene matches. CDR1 is SSHAT, CDR2 FNYEAQ, per germline (reference sequence). The CDR3 has 14 residues.

The rearrangement uses TRBV13 and TRBJ2-7; 7 bases match TRBD1. In germline, CDR1 is PRHDT, CDR2 FYEKMQ (reference sequence). This CDR3 comprises 13 residues. J gave up 5 bases and V 5 bases, and 6 bases lay outside the gene matches. The CDR3 DNA is TGTGCCAGCAGCCTAGACAGGGTCCACGAGCAGTACTTC. Its translation is CASSLDRVHEQYF.

CDR3: CASSGGLRNTEAFF. CDR3 bases: TGTGCCAGCAGCGGGGGACTCAGGAACACTGAAGCTTTCTTT. The rearrangement links TRBV11-1 to TRBJ1-1; maybe TRBD1 (5 bases). The length of the CDR3 is 14 residues. Germline V CDR1 and CDR2: SGHAT, FQDESV (reference sequence). The V and J ends lost 5 bases and 1 base respectively, with 11 bases between them. The full variable domain, in which reference TRBV11-1 and TRBJ1-1 provide the parts outside the CDR3, is EAEVAQSPRYKITEKSQAVAFWCDPISGHATLYWYRQILGQGPELLVQFQDESVVDDSQLPKDRFSAERLKGVDSTLKIQPAELGDSAMYLCASSGGLRNTEAFFGQGTRLTVV.